This is a list of T cell receptor beta chains from one sample in a study of T cell responses to AZD1222 COVID-19 vaccine. Assay used: immunoSEQ multiplex PCR; TCRdb lists only in-frame clones, some missing. The table shows 85,000 to 100,000 clones, with approximately 90% occurring only once. The sample here was peripheral blood, taken on day 0 of AZD1222 vaccination. The receptor source for this set is an adult in good health. The CDR3 runs from the conserved cysteine through the conserved F or W. The D gene is left open where the match is weak. The size entry is marked missing in some rows and otherwise reads once, few, many or a size class.

. TRBJ1-4 TRBV2 . TGTGCCAGCAGACTATCCAGAACAACTAATGAAAAACTGTTTTTT CASRLSRTTNEKLFF
. TRBJ2-3 TRBV20-1 . TGCAGTGCTAGTGGGACGTTGAGGACAGATACGCAGTATTTT CSASGTLRTDTQYF
. TRBJ1-1 TRBV5-6 . TGTGCCAGCAGCTTGTTAAAGGGGGGGAAAACTGAAGCTTTCTTT CASSLLKGGKTEAFF
. TRBJ2-1 TRBV29-1 . TGCAGCGTCGGGAGGGTTGGAGGGGGCTCTTACAATGAGCAGTTCTTC CSVGRVGGGSYNEQFF
. TRBJ1-4 TRBV28 TRBD1 TGTGCCAGCAGTTTTCGCGGGACAGGGGATGAAAAACTGTTTTTT CASSFRGTGDEKLFF
. TRBJ2-7 TRBV6-5 . TGTGCCAGCAGTTCTGGCAGCCGTGAGCAGTACTTC CASSSGSREQYF
. TRBJ1-1 TRBV7-2 TRBD1 TGTGCCAGCAGCCAACAGGGGGCTGTTGGTGAAGCTTTCTTT CASSQQGAVGEAFF
. TRBJ1-5 TRBV7-3 TRBD1 TGTGCCAGCAGCTTAATAACGACCAGGGGGCATTTTGGCAATCAGCCCCAGCATTTT CASSLITTRGHFGNQPQHF
. TRBJ2-6 TRBV5-1 TRBD1 TGCGCCAGCAGCGGGGGACAGGCTCTTGGGGCCAACGTCCTGACTTTC CASSGGQALGANVLTF
. TRBJ1-1 TRBV3-1/TRBV3-2 . TGTGCCAGCAGCCAAGGCAGAGAAGCTTTCTTT CASSQGREAFF
. TRBJ1-3 TRBV6-1 TRBD1 TGTGCCAGCAGTGAGTACTGGACAGGGGGCGAGTCCACCATATATTTT CASSEYWTGGESTIYF
. TRBJ1-5 TRBV29-1 . TGCAGCGTTGAAGAGGGCTTCAATCAGCCCCAGCATTTT CSVEEGFNQPQHF
. TRBJ1-4 TRBV6-5 . TGTGCCAGCAGTTACTATAAGGGGGCTAATGAAAAACTGTTTTTT CASSYYKGANEKLFF
. TRBJ1-2 TRBV5-1 . TGCGCCAGCAGCTATCAAGGGTCTGGCTATGGCTACACCTTC CASSYQGSGYGYTF
. TRBJ1-1 TRBV7-8 . TGTGCCAGCAGCTCACGTCACCACCTCCTAAGCACTGAAGCTTTCTTT CASSSRHHLLSTEAFF
once TRBJ1-2 TRBV18 . TGTGCCAGCTCACCCGCGGTCGAGAACTATGGCTACACCTTC CASSPAVENYGYTF
. TRBJ1-1 TRBV7-3 . TGTGCCAGCAGCTTATATGGGGGGGCCACTGAAGCTTTCTTT CASSLYGGATEAFF
. TRBJ1-4 TRBV5-1 TRBD1 TGCGCCAGCAGCTACGGGACAGGGGTAGGAAAACTGTTTTTT CASSYGTGVGKLFF
. TRBJ1-3 TRBV4-2 TRBD1 TGTGCCAGCAGCGTGGCACAGGGGAGCTCTGGAAACACCATATATTTT CASSVAQGSSGNTIYF
. TRBJ2-7 TRBV3-1/TRBV3-2 . TGTGCCAGCAGCCGCTTCGGGACAAGGGGTTTGACCTACGAGCAGTACTTC CASSRFGTRGLTYEQYF
. TRBJ1-6 TRBV5-6 . TGTGCCAGCAGTCTTGAGGGACGTAGAGGAACACCCCTCCACTTT CASSLEGRRGTPLHF
. TRBJ2-4 TRBV27 TRBD1 TGTGCCAGCAGTTTTGGGACAGGGCTGGGAGCCAAAAACATTCAGTACTTC CASSFGTGLGAKNIQYF
. TRBJ1-2 TRBV27 TRBD1 TGTGCCAGCAGCCGCGATGACAGGGGCTATGGCTACACCTTC CASSRDDRGYGYTF
. TRBJ2-3 TRBV9 TRBD2 TGTGCCAGCAGCGTAGCTACGGGGGGGTCTCAGTATACGCAGTATTTT CASSVATGGSQYTQYF
. TRBJ1-4 TRBV3-1/TRBV3-2 . TGTGCCAGCAGCCGGTCCGAGCAGGGTAATGAAAAACTGTTTTTT CASSRSEQGNEKLFF